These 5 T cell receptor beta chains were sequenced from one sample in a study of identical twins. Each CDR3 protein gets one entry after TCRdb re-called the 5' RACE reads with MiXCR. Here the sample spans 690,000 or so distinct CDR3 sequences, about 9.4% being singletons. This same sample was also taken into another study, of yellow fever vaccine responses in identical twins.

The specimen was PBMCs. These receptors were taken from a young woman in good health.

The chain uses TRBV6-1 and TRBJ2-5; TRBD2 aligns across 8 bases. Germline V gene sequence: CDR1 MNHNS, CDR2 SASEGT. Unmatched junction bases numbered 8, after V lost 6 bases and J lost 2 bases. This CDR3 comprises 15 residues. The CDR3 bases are TGTGCCAGCAGCCCAGCAGGACTAGCACAAGAGACCCAGTACTTC. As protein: CASSPAGLAQETQYF.

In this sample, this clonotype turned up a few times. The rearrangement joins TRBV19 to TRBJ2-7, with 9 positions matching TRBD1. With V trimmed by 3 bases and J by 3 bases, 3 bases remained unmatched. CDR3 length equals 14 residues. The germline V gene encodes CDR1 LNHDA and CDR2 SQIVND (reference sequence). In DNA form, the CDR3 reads TGTGCCAGTAGTATCAACAGGGGGCTCTACGAGCAGTACTTC. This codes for CASSINRGLYEQYF.

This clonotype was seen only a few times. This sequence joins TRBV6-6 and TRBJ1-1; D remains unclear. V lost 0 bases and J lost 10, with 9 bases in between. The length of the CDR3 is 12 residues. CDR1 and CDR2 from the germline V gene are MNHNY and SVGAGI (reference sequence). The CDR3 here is CASSYSEEVAFF. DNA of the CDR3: TGTGCCAGCAGTTACTCGGAGGAGGTAGCTTTCTTT.

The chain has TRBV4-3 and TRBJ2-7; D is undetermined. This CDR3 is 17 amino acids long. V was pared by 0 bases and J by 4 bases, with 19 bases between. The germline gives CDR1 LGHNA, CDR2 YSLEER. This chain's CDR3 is CASSQDDVLYSNYEQYF. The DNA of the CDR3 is TGCGCCAGCAGCCAAGATGACGTGCTTTACTCCAATTACGAGCAGTACTTC.

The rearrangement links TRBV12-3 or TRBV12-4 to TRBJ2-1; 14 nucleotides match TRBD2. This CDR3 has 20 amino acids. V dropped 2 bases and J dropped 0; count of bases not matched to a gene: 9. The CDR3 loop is CASSLWGLAGAMSSYNEQFF. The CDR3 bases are TGTGCCAGCAGTTTATGGGGACTAGCGGGGGCTATGAGCTCCTACAATGAGCAGTTCTTC.